The source of this T cell receptor (beta chain) is a study of control samples from healthy donors and cancer patients. The method was immunoSEQ multiplex PCR; TCRdb's version includes in-frame clones alone and lacks a portion of them. The repertoire consists of around 170,000 clones, with 90% occurring once and the leading ten covering roughly 1.3%. The material sequenced was blood. The sequence derives from a woman aged 45-65 years in good health.

The CDR3 nucleotides are TGTGCCAGCAGTTTAGACAGGTTGGGCGAGGATGAGCAGTTCTTC. This encodes CASSLDRLGEDEQFF. V is TRBV27 and J is TRBJ2-1, with D possibly matching TRBD1 (6 bases). There are 15 residues in the CDR3. The V gene lost 2 bases and the J gene lost 8 bases, with 16 bases spanning the gap. Germline V CDR1 and CDR2: MNHEY, SMNVEV (reference sequence).